These 5 T cell receptor beta chains were all obtained from the same sample, sequenced in a study of T cell changes during pregnancy in multiple sclerosis. Repertoires were generated with immunoSEQ multiplex PCR, while TCRdb's copy carries only in-frame clones and drops some. The top ten hold 4.5% to 5.5% of the sample, which has 35,000 to 45,000 clones, 90% seen once. Specimen: peripheral blood, collected in the second trimester of pregnancy. Every receptor here comes from a female donor in good health, enrolled as a control in a pregnancy study.

The J gene is TRBJ1-5, the V gene TRBV2; no clear D. Germline CDR1 is SNHLY and CDR2 is FYNNEI. The ends were cut back, 6 bases at V and 0 bases at J, with 9 bases in the middle. This CDR3 comprises 14 residues. CDR3 loop: CASSDGASNQPQHF. The CDR3, as DNA: TGTGCCAGCAGCGATGGAGCTAGCAATCAGCCCCAGCATTTT.

This chain connects TRBV19 to TRBJ1-1; D gene unclear. Trimming shortened V by 5 bases and J by 8 bases, and 15 bases separated the two germline ends. This CDR3 is built from 13 residues. From germline, CDR1 is LNHDA and CDR2 SQIVND (reference sequence). In DNA, the CDR3 is TGTGCCAGTAGTGTGGAGGGAAGCACCGAAGCTTTCTTT. Encoded protein: CASSVEGSTEAFF.

V is TRBV6-1 and J is TRBJ1-1; 9 nucleotides line up with TRBD1. Trimming cost V 6 bases and J 1 base; bases outside gene matches: 3. CDR1 and CDR2 from the germline V gene are MNHNS and SASEGT. There are 14 residues in the CDR3. CDR3: CASSRGQGNTEAFF. The CDR3 bases are TGTGCCAGCAGCAGGGGACAGGGGAACACTGAAGCTTTCTTT.

The chain has TRBV10-3 and TRBJ2-3, with D tentatively TRBD2 (6 bases). The germline V gene encodes CDR1 ENHRY and CDR2 SYGVKD. The V and J ends lost 0 bases and 0 bases respectively, with 10 bases between them. The CDR3 covers 16 residues. The DNA of the CDR3 is TGTGCCATCAGTGAGTCCAGCGGGTCTAGCACAGATACGCAGTATTTT. Its protein product is CAISESSGSSTDTQYF.

The chain combines TRBV19 with TRBJ1-5, with D perhaps matching TRBD1 (6 bases). CDR3 size: 15 residues. V was shortened by 3 bases and J by 2 bases, with 11 bases between the two germline ends. Germline-derived CDR1 and CDR2 are LNHDA and SQIVND (reference sequence). CDR3 amino acids: CASSIWDTGNQPQHF. The CDR3 DNA follows: TGTGCCAGTAGTATTTGGGACACAGGCAATCAGCCCCAGCATTTT.